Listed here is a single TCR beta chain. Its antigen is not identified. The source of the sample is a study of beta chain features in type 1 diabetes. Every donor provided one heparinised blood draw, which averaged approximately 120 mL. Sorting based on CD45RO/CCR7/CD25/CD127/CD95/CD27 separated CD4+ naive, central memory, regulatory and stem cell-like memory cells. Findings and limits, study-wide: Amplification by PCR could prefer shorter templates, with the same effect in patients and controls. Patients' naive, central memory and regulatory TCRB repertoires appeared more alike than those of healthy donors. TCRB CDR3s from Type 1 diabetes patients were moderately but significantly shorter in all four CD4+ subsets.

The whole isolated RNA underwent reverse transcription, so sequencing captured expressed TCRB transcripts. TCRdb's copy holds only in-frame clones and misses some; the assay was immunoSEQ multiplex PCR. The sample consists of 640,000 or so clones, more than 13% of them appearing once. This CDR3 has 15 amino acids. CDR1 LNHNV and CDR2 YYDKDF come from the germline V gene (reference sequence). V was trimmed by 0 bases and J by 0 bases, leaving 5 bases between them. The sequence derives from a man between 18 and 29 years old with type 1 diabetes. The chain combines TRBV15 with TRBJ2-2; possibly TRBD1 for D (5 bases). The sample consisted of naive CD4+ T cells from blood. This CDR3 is CATSRDRANTGELFF. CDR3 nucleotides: TGTGCCACCAGCAGAGACAGGGCGAACACCGGGGAGCTGTTTTTT.